This T cell receptor beta chain derives from a study of OX40 agonist ivuxolimab in advanced cancers. Study details: Past anti-PD-1, anti-PD-L1 or anti-CTLA-4 therapy was accepted, and roughly 40% had received some.

The table came from immunoSEQ multiplex PCR; TCRdb's copy has only in-frame clones and leaves some out. The repertoire consists of about 40,000 clones, with more than 70% occurring once and the leading ten covering 9.5% to 15%. General study findings and limits: Clonal expansion in partial responders at 0.1-3.0 mg/kg ranked among the lowest.

Cycle 7 day 1, cycle 4 day 1, and baseline were the timepoints at which blood was sampled. Comments on this clone: Its cognate antigen is unknown.

This CDR3 is 15 amino acids long. Germline V gene data show CDR1 as MNHEY and CDR2 as SVGAGI. Trimming shortened V by 0 bases and J by 1 base, and 9 bases separated the two germline ends. V gene TRBV6-5 combines with J gene TRBJ1-1, with a tentative D call TRBD1 (6 bases). The sequence was collected from an adult with an advanced solid tumor such as melanoma, head and neck, liver or kidney cancer. Specimen: CD4+ or CD8+ T cells sorted from blood, collected in a trial of the OX40 agonist ivuxolimab. CDR3 region: CASSYSGGGNTEAFF. DNA for the CDR3: TGTGCCAGCAGTTACTCGGGAGGGGGGAACACTGAAGCTTTCTTT.